This T cell receptor beta chain emerged from a study of cytomegalovirus exposure and HLA in healthy donors. Study results and limitations: Later analysis identified a missense DCLRE1C variant that was linked to TCR beta V- and J-gene trimming. Based on reports, TCR beta sequences accurately predicted HLA-A and HLA-B alleles for most subjects.

V lost 0 bases and J lost 7, with 16 bases in between. Germline V gene sequence: CDR1 MNHEY, CDR2 SVGAGI. The CDR3 runs to 15 residues. Everyone who donated was a healthy bone marrow donor. PCR used 60 Vbeta primers and 13 Jbeta primers. Some clones are missing from TCRdb's copy, which holds only in-frame ones; the method was immunoSEQ multiplex PCR. The top ten hold approximately 3.8% of the sample, which has roughly 120,000 clones, more than 75% seen once. Concerning this clone: What it binds is unknown.

The genes are TRBV6-5 and TRBJ2-7, with a tentative D call TRBD1 (6 bases). Sequencing was done on a sample of PBMCs. The sequence derives from a man in his forties in good health and CMV-seronegative. The CDR3 reads CASSYSLTGLEEQYF. In nucleotides, the CDR3 is TGTGCCAGCAGTTACTCCCTAACAGGGTTGGAGGAGCAGTACTTC.